These T cell receptor beta chains were read from a single sample in a study of blood T cell dynamics during melanoma immunotherapy. Measured with immunoSEQ multiplex PCR; TCRdb has only the in-frame clones, and not every one. The sample records roughly 14,000 clones, around 88% being singletons. This sample comprised blood, obtained from a patient treated with checkpoint blockade. These TCRs come from a human donor with melanoma. Both conserved end residues are part of each CDR3. The D gene is left open where the match is weak. Expanded clones are given a class, and other clones once, few, many or no size at all.

j_call d_call v_call clone_size cdr3_nt cdr3_aa
TRBJ2-7 . TRBV5-1 once TGCGCCAGCAGCTTGGTACCCGGGACTCGGTACGAGCAGTACTTC CASSLVPGTRYEQYF
TRBJ1-2 . TRBV20-1 . TGCAGTGCTAGCCGTTATGGCTACACCTTC CSASRYGYTF
TRBJ2-6 . TRBV5-1 . TGCGCCAGCAGCCCCGGGTCTCCCTTCTCTGGGGCCAACGTCCTGACTTTC CASSPGSPFSGANVLTF
TRBJ1-1 TRBD1 TRBV5-6 . TGTGCCAGCAGCTGGATGGACAGGATGAACACTGAAGCTTTCTTT CASSWMDRMNTEAFF
TRBJ2-7 TRBD2 TRBV5-6 . TGTGCCAGCAGCTCGTGGGGGGGTGCTCTCTACGAGCAGTACTTC CASSSWGGALYEQYF
TRBJ2-5 . TRBV5-1 . TGCGCCAGCCAGGACCAAGAGACCCAGTACTTC CASQDQETQYF
TRBJ2-7 TRBD2 TRBV30 . TGTGCCTGGAGGCGGGGAGCAGCTGGGACTAGCAAAACCTACGAGCAGTACTTC CAWRRGAAGTSKTYEQYF
TRBJ2-5 . TRBV18 . TGTGCCAGCTCACCACCTGGGGGGCACCAAGAGACCCAGTACTTC CASSPPGGHQETQYF
TRBJ1-1 TRBD1 TRBV5-6 . TGTGCCAGCAGCTTCCTTACCCAGGGGGCGACTGAAGCTTTCTTT CASSFLTQGATEAFF
TRBJ2-7 TRBD2 TRBV6-1 . TGTGCCAGCAGTGAGCTAGCGGGAGCCTACGAGCAGTACTTC CASSELAGAYEQYF
TRBJ2-1 . TRBV27 . TGTGCCAGCAACCGCGACGGGAGATATGTCTCCTACAATGAGCAGTTCTTC CASNRDGRYVSYNEQFF
TRBJ1-2 TRBD1 TRBV4-2 . TGTGCCAGCAGCCGACCCTCCGGACAGGGCGTCTATGGCTACACCTTC CASSRPSGQGVYGYTF
TRBJ2-5 . TRBV7-6 . TGTGCCAGCAGCTCGCAGGGGCCAGAGACCCAGTACTTC CASSSQGPETQYF
TRBJ2-2 . TRBV7-6 once TGTGCCAGCAGCCCCCAGGGATCCGGGGAGCTGTTTTTT CASSPQGSGELFF
TRBJ2-2 . TRBV7-3 . TGTGCCAGCAGCTTACGTACCGGGGAGCTGTTTTTT CASSLRTGELFF